The 10 T cell receptor beta chains presented below share a single source sample, sequenced in a study of blood T cell repertoires in COVID-19. Libraries were prepared by immunoSEQ multiplex PCR; TCRdb keeps only in-frame clonotypes and omits some of them. This table has roughly 66,000 clones, around 93% appearing once. The sequencing sample was made of peripheral blood. Receptors were obtained from a human donor in a cohort sampled during active COVID-19.

The genes are TRBV20-1 and TRBJ1-4; D gene uncertain. Between the trimmed V and J ends, which lost 3 bases and 4 bases, there was a span of 12 bases. Germline assignment: CDR1 DFQATT and CDR2 SNEGSKA (reference sequence). The CDR3 covers 14 residues. The CDR3 loop reads CSASTGRGNEKLFF. In DNA, the CDR3 is TGCAGTGCTAGTACCGGTCGGGGTAATGAAAAACTGTTTTTT.

This clone was seen just once. V gene TRBV21-1 combines with J gene TRBJ2-7; the listed D gene, TRBD2, was not tested against the DNA. TRBV21-1 is deemed a pseudogene. There are 14 residues in the CDR3. The CDR3 is CASSKLMYYYEQYF. The CDR3 nucleotides are TGTGCCAGCAGCAAATTAATGTATTACTACGAGCAGTACTTC.

The chain joins TRBV12-3 or TRBV12-4 to TRBJ1-1; D not certain. The CDR3 spans 13 residues. Trimming took 4 bases from V and 0 from J, leaving 6 bases between them. The CDR3 loop reads CASSSTLNTEAFF. DNA for the CDR3: TGTGCCAGCAGTTCCACACTGAACACTGAAGCTTTCTTT.

As DNA, the CDR3 is TGCAGCGTTGAAGATCCGCGCAAGAACACTGAAGCTTTCTTT. Amino acids: CSVEDPRKNTEAFF. The chain links TRBV29-1 to TRBJ1-1; D ambiguous. Germline lookup yields CDR1 SQVTM and CDR2 ANQGSEA. The CDR3 is 14 amino acids. Deletions cut 0 bases from V and 1 base from J, with 9 bases between.

This clone appeared once. This chain connects TRBV3-1 (or the pseudogene TRBV3-2) to TRBJ1-3; D not certain. V dropped 5 bases and J dropped 0 bases, with 14 bases sitting between them. Germline CDR1 reads LGHDT; CDR2 reads YNNKEL (reference sequence). The CDR3 runs to 16 residues. The CDR3 region has the DNA TGTGCCAGCAGCGCTTTGCCGGGATACTCTGGAAACACCATATATTTT. This gives the protein CASSALPGYSGNTIYF.

The chain carries TRBV6-2 or TRBV6-3 and TRBJ1-2; 7 bases are shared with TRBD1. This CDR3 has 15 amino acids. The germline V gene encodes CDR1 MNHEY and CDR2 SVGEGT. V lost 5 bases to trimming and J lost 1 base; unmatched junction nucleotides: 7. The CDR3 DNA reads TGTGCCAGCAGTAAGCAGGGACAGAGTAACTATGGCTACACCTTC. Translating it yields CASSKQGQSNYGYTF.

This clone was counted many times. The rearrangement uses TRBV6-5 and TRBJ2-1; D gene uncertain. The CDR3 extends over 14 amino acids. CDR1 and CDR2 (germline): MNHEY, SVGAGI. The ends were cut back, 4 bases at V and 0 bases at J, with 7 bases in the middle. The DNA for the CDR3 is TGTGCCAGCAGTTCTGTCAGCTCCTACAATGAGCAGTTCTTC. Protein product: CASSSVSSYNEQFF.

V usage is TRBV7-2 and J usage is TRBJ2-2; 11 positions match TRBD2. The V gene's germline CDR1 is SGHTA and CDR2 FQGNSA. The CDR3 runs 17 residues. J gave up 1 base and V 3 bases, and 4 bases lay outside the gene matches. CDR3 sequence (DNA): TGTGCCAGCAGCTTGGGTCTAGCGGGGGGGAACACCGGGGAGCTGTTTTTT. Its protein product is CASSLGLAGGNTGELFF.

CDR3 loop: CASSQGRVSYEQYF. The CDR3 region has the DNA TGTGCCAGCAGCCAAGGGCGGGTCTCCTACGAGCAGTACTTC. J is TRBJ2-7 and V is TRBV4-2; D possibly corresponds to TRBD2 (5 bases). Trimming left V 1 base short and J 0 bases short, with 7 bases between. The CDR3 totals 14 residues. CDR1 and CDR2 from the germline V gene are LGHNA and YNFKEQ.

The J gene is TRBJ2-3, the V gene TRBV7-3; D uncertain. Trimming left V 3 bases short and J 3 bases short, with 10 bases between. The germline V gene encodes CDR1 SGHTA and CDR2 FQGTGA. CDR3 length: 14 amino acids. The CDR3 loop is CASSFSLRTDTQYF. The CDR3 DNA is TGTGCCAGCAGCTTTTCCCTACGTACAGATACGCAGTATTTT. The whole variable domain, filled in from reference TRBV7-3 and TRBJ2-3, reads GAGVSQTPSNKVTEKGKYVELRCDPISGHTALYWYRQSLGQGPEFLIYFQGTGAADDSGLPNDRFFAVRPEGSVSTLKIQRTERGDSAVYLCASSFSLRTDTQYFGPGTRLTVL.